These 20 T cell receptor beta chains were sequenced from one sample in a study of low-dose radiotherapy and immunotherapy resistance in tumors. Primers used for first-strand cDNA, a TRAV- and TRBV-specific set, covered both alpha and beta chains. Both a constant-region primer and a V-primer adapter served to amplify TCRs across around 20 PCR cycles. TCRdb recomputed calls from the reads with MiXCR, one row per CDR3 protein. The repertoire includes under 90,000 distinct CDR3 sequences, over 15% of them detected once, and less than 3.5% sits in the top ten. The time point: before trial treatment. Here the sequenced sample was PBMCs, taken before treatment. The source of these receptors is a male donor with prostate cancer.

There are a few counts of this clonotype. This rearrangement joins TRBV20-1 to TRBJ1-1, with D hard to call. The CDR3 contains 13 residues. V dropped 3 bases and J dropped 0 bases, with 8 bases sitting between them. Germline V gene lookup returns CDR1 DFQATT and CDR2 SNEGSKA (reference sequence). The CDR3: CSASAGVNTEAFF. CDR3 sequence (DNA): TGCAGTGCTAGCGCAGGTGTGAACACTGAAGCTTTCTTT.

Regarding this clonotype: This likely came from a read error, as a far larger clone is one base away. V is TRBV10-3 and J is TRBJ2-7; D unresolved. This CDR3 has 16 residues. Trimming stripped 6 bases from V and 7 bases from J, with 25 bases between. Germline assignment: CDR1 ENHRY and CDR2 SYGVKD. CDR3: CAIRDPMEANYNEQYF. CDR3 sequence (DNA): TGTGCCATCAGGGACCCTATGGAAGCGAATTACAATGAGCAGTACTTC.

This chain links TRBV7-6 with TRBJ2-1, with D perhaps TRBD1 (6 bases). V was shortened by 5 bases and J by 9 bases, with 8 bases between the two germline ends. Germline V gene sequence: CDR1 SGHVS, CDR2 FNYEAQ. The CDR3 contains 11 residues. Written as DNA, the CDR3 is TGTGCCAGCAGCCAGGGGCCTGAGCAGTTCTTC. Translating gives CASSQGPEQFF.

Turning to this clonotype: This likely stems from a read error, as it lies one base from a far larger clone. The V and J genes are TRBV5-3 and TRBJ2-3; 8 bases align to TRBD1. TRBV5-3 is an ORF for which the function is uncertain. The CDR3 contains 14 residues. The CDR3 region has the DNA TGTGGCAGCAGCTTGGACAGGGCCACAGATACGCAGTATTTT. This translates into CGSSLDRATDTQYF.

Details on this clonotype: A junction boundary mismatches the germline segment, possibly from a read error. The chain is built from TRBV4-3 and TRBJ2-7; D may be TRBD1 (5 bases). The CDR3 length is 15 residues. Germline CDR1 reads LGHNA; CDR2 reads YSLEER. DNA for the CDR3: TGCGCCAGCAGCCAAGATCCAGGGTCAGGGTACGAGCAGTACTTT. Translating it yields CASSQDPGSGYEQYF.

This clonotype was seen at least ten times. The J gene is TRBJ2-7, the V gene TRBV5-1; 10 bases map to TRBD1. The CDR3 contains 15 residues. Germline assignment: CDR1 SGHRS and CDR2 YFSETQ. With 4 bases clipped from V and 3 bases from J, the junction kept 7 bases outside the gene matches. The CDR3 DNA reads TGCGCCAGCAGCCAGGGACAGGGGTTTGACTACGAGCAGTACTTC. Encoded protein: CASSQGQGFDYEQYF.

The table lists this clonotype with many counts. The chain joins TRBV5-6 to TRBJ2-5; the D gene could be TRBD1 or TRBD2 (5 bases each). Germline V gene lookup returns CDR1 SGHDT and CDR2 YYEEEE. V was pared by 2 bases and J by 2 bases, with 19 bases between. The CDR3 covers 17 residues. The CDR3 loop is CASSFPVGTAKQETQYF. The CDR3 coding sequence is TGTGCCAGCAGCTTTCCCGTCGGGACGGCTAAGCAAGAGACCCAGTACTTC.

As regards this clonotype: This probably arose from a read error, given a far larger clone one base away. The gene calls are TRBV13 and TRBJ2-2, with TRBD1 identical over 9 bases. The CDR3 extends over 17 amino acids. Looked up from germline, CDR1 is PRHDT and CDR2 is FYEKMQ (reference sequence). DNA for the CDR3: TGTGCCAGCAGCGTAGGCCTCCTACAGGGGGCCGCGGGGGAGCTGTTTTTT. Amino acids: CASSVGLLQGAAGELFF. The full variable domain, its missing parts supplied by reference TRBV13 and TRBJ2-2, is AAGVIQSPRHLIKEKRETATLKCYPIPRHDTVYWYQQGPGQDPQFLISFYEKMQSDKGSIPDRFSAQQFSDYHSELNMSSLELGDSALYFCASSVGLLQGAAGELFFGEGSRLTVL.

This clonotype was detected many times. The CDR3: CASSPPDSYGYTF. CDR3 sequence (DNA): TGTGCCAGCAGCCCCCCGGACAGCTATGGCTACACCTTC. The chain has TRBV3-1 and TRBJ1-2; weak D call: TRBD1 (6 bases). CDR3 size: 13 residues. Trimming took 4 bases from V and 4 from J, leaving 10 bases between them. The germline V gene encodes CDR1 LGHDT and CDR2 YNNKEL (reference sequence).

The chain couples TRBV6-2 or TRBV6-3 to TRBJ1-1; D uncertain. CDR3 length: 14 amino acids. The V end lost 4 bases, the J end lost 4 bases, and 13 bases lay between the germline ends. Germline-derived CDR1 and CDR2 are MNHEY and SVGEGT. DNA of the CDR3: TGTGCCAGCAGTTCCAGGCCGGCGGGCACTGAAGCTTTCTTT. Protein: CASSSRPAGTEAFF.

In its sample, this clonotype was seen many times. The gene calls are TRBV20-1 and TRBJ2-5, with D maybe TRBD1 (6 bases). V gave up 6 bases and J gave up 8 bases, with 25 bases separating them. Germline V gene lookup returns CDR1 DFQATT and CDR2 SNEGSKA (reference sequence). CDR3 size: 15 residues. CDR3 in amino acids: CSAAGAEYKSGTQYF. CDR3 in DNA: TGCAGTGCAGCAGGGGCTGAATACAAGTCAGGAACCCAGTACTTC.

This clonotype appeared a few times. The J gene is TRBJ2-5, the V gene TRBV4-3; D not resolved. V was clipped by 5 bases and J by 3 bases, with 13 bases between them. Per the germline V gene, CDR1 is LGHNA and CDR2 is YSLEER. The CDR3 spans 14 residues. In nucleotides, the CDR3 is TGCGCCAGCAGCTCCCAAGCCGCCGAAGAGACCCAGTACTTC. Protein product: CASSSQAAEETQYF.

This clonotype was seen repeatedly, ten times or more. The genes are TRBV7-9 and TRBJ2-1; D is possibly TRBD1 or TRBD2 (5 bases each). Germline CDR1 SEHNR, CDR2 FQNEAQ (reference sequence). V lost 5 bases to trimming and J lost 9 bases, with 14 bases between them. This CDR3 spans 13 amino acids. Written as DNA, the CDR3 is TGTGCCAGCAGCCGGGGTGGGACGGGTGAGCAGTTCTTC. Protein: CASSRGGTGEQFF. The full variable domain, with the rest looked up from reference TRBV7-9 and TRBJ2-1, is DTGVSQNPRHKITKRGQNVTFRCDPISEHNRLYWYRQTLGQGPEFLTYFQNEAQLEKSRLLSDRFSAERPKGSFSTLEIQRTEQGDSAMYLCASSRGGTGEQFFGPGTRLTVL.

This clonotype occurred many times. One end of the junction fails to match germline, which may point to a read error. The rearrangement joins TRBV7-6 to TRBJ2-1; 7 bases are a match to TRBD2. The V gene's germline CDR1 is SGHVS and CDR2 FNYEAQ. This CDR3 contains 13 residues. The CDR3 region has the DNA TGTGCTAGCAGCTGGGACTACAACAATGAGCAGTTCTTC. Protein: CASSWDYNNEQFF.

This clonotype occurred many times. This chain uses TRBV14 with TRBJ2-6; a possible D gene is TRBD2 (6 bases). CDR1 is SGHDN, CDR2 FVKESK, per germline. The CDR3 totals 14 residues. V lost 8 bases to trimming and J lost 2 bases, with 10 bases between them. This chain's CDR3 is CASSGRTGANVLTF. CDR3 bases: TGTGCCAGCTCAGGGAGGACTGGGGCCAACGTCCTGACTTTC.

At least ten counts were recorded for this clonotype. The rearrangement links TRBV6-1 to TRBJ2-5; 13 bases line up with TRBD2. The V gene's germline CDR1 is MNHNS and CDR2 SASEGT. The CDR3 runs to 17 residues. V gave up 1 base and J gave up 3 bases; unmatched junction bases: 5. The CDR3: CASSEEAGTSGEETQYF. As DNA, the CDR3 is TGTGCCAGCAGTGAAGAGGCCGGGACTAGCGGGGAAGAGACCCAGTACTTC.

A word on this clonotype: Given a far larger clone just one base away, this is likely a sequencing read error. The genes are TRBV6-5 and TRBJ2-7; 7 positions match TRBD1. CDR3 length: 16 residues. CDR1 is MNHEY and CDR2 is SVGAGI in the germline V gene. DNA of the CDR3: TGTGTCAACCCGTCAAACAGGGGTACTATCACCGTCGAGCAGTACTTC. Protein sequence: CVNPSNRGTITVEQYF.

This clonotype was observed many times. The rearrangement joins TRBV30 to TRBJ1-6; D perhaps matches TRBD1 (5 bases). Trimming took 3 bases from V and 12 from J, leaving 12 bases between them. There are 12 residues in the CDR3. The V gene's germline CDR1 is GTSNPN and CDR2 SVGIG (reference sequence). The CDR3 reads CAWRRTRGPLHF. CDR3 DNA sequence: TGTGCCTGGAGGAGGACGAGGGGACCCCTCCACTTT. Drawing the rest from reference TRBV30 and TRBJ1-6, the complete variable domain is SQTIHQWPATLVQPVGSPLSLECTVEGTSNPNLYWYRQAAGRGLQLLFYSVGIGQISSEVPQNLSASRPQDRQFILSSKKLLLSDSGFYLCAWRRTRGPLHFGNGTRLTVT.

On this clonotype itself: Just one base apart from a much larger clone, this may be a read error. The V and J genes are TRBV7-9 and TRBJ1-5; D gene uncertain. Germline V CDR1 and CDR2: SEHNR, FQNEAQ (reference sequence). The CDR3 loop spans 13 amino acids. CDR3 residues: CASSAYSNQLQHF. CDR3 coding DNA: TGTGCCAGCAGCGCCTATAGCAATCAGCTCCAGCATTTT.

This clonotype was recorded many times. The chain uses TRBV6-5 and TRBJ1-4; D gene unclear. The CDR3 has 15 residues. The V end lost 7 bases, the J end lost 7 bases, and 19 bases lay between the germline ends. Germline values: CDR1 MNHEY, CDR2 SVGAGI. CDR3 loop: CASKLTGIGGEKLFF. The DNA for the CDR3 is TGTGCCAGCAAACTTACGGGCATTGGAGGTGAAAAACTGTTTTTT.